This TCR beta chain came from a study of Tregs in tolerant kidney transplant recipients. Study-wide points: For some patients, primers changed over time, blocking nucleotide-level comparison.

Measured with immunoSEQ multiplex PCR; TCRdb has only the in-frame clones, and not every one. The sample includes roughly 80,000 clones, more than 85% seen only once; the top ten take approximately 0.37%. The CDR3 totals 17 residues. The V segment lost 4 bases and the J segment 5 bases; nucleotides outside the gene matches: 12. Per the germline V gene, CDR1 is SGHNT and CDR2 is YYREEE (reference sequence). CD4+CD25+CD127- Tregs, CD4+CD25- non-Tregs, CD4 and CD8 cells were sorted. On this clone itself: Its antigen is unidentified.

Sequencing was performed on Tregs from blood, taken before the transplant. The receptor comes from a human donor who received a combined kidney and bone marrow transplant. The rearrangement joins TRBV5-4 to TRBJ1-4; 9 bases match TRBD1. In nucleotides, the CDR3 is TGTGCCAGCAGCCCTGGGGGGACAGGGCGAAGGAATGAAAAACTGTTTTTT. Translated: CASSPGGTGRRNEKLFF. Variable domain in full (rest from reference TRBV5-4 and TRBJ1-4): ETGVTQSPTHLIKTRGQQVTLRCSSQSGHNTVSWYQQALGQGPQFIFQYYREEENGRGNFPPRFSGLQFPNYSSELNVNALELDDSALYLCASSPGGTGRRNEKLFFGSGTQLSVL.